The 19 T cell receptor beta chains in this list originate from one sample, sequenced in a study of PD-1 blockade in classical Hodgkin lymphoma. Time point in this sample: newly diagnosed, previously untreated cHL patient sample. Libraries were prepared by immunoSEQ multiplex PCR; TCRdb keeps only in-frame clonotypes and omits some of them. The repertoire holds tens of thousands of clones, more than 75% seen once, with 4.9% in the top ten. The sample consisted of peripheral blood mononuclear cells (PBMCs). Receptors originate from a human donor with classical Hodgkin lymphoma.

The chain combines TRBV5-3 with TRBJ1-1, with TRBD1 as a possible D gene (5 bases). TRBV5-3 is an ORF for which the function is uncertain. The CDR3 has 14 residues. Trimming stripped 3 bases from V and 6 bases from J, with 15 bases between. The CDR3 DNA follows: TGTGCCAGAAGCTGGACGGGCCTCAGGGCTGAAGCTTTCTTT. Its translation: CARSWTGLRAEAFF.

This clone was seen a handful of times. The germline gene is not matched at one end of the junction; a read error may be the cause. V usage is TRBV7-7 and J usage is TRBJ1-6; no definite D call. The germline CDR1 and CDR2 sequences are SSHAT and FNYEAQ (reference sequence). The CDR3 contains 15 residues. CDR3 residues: CASSLVQGLNPPLHF. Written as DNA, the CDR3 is TGTGCTAGCAGCTTAGTTCAAGGTCTCAATCCACCCCTCCACTTT.

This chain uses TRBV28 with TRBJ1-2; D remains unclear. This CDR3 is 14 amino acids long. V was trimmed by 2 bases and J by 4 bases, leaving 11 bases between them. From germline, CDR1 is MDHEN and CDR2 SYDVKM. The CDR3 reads CASSLPALAYGYTF. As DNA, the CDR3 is TGTGCCAGCAGTTTACCCGCTTTGGCCTATGGCTACACCTTC.

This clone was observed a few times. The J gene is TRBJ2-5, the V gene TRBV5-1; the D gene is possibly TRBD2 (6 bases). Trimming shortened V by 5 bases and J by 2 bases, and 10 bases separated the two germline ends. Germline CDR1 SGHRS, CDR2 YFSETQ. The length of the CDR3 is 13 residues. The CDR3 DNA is TGCGCCAGCAGACGGGGACTTCAAGAGACCCAGTACTTC. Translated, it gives CASRRGLQETQYF. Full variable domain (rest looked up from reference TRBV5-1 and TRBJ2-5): KAGVTQTPRYLIKTRGQQVTLSCSPISGHRSVSWYQQTPGQGLQFLFEYFSETQRNKGNFPGRFSGRQFSNSRSEMNVSTLELGDSALYLCASRRGLQETQYFGPGTRLLVL.

The CDR3 nucleotides read TGCAGCGTTCCCCGGGTTATGACAGGGAAAGGAGGAACTGAAGCTTTCTTT. Its translation is CSVPRVMTGKGGTEAFF. V and J are TRBV29-1 and TRBJ1-1; 7 bases map to TRBD1. Trimming took 5 bases from V and 5 from J; bases not matched to a gene: 20. Germline V gene lookup returns CDR1 SQVTM and CDR2 ANQGSEA. This CDR3 region has 17 residues.

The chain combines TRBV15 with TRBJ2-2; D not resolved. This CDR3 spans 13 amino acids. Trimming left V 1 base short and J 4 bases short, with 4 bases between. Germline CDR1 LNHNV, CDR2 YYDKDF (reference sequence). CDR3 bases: TGTGCCACCAGCAGAGGTGTCACCGGGGAGCTGTTTTTT. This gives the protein CATSRGVTGELFF.

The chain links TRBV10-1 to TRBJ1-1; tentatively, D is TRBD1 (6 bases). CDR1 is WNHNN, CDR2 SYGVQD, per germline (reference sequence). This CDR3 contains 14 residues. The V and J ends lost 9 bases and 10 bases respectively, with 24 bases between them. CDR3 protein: CASTRDTAGGVAFF. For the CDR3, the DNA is TGCGCCAGTACTCGGGACACCGCCGGTGGTGTAGCTTTCTTT.

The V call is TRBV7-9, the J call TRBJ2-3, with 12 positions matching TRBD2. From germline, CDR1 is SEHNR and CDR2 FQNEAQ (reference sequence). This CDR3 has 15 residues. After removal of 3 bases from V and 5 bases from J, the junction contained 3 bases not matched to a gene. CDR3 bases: TGTGCCAGCAGCTTCCTAGCGGGAGGGGGAGATACGCAGTATTTT. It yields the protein CASSFLAGGGDTQYF. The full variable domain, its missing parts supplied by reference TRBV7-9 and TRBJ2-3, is DTGVSQNPRHKITKRGQNVTFRCDPISEHNRLYWYRQTLGQGPEFLTYFQNEAQLEKSRLLSDRFSAERPKGSFSTLEIQRTEQGDSAMYLCASSFLAGGGDTQYFGPGTRLTVL.

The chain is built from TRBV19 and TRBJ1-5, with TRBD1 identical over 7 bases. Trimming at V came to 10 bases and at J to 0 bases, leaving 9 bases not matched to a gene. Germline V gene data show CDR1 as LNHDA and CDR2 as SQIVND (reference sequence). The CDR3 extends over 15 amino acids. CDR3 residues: CATDPTGPSNQPQHF. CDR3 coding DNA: TGTGCCACCGATCCGACAGGGCCTAGCAATCAGCCCCAGCATTTT. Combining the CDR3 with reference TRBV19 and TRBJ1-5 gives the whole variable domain DGGITQSPKYLFRKEGQNVTLSCEQNLNHDAMYWYRQDPGQGLRLIYYSQIVNDFQKGDIAEGYSVSREKKESFPLTVTSAQKNPTAFYLCATDPTGPSNQPQHFGDGTRLSIL.

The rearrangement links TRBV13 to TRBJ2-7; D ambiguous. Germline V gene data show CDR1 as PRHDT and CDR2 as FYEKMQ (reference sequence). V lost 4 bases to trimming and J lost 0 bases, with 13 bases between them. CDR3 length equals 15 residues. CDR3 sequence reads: CASSSTSLTSYEQYF. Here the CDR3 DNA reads TGTGCCAGCAGCTCGACTTCACTTACCTCCTACGAGCAGTACTTC.

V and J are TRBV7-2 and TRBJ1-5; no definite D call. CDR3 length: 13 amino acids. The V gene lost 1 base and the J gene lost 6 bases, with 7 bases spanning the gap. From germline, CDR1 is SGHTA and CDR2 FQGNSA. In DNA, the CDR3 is TGTGCCAGCAGCTTAGGGAGGATTCAGCCCCAGCATTTT. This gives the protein CASSLGRIQPQHF.

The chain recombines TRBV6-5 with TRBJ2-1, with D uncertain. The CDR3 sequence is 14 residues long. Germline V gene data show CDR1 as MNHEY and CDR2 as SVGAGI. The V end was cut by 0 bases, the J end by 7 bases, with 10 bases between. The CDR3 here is CASSYSRTRNEQFF. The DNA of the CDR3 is TGTGCCAGCAGTTACTCGAGGACCAGAAATGAGCAGTTCTTC.

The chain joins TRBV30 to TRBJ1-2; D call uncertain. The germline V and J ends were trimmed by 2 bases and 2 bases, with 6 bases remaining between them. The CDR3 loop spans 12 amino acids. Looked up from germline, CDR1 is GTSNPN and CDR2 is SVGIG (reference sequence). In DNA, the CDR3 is TGTGCCTGGAGTAGAGGAAACTATGGCTACACCTTC. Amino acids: CAWSRGNYGYTF.

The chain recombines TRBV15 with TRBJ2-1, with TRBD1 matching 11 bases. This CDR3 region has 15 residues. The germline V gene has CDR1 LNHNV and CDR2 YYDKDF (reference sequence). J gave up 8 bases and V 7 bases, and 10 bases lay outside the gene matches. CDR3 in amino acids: CATTLRTGGIDEQFF. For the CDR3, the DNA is TGTGCCACCACCTTAAGGACAGGGGGCATCGATGAGCAGTTCTTC. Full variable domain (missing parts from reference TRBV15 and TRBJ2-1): DAMVIQNPRYQVTQFGKPVTLSCSQTLNHNVMYWYQQKSSQAPKLLFHYYDKDFNNEADTPDNFQSRRPNTSFCFLDIRSPGLGDTAMYLCATTLRTGGIDEQFFGPGTRLTVL.

CDR3 sequence (DNA): TGTGCCAGCTCAACTCCGACATCGAACACCGGGGAGCTGTTTTTT. Translated: CASSTPTSNTGELFF. The gene calls are TRBV18 and TRBJ2-2, with D unresolved. Trimming left V 5 bases short and J 0 bases short, with 10 bases between. The CDR3 length is 15 residues. The germline CDR1 and CDR2 sequences are KGHSH and LQKENI.

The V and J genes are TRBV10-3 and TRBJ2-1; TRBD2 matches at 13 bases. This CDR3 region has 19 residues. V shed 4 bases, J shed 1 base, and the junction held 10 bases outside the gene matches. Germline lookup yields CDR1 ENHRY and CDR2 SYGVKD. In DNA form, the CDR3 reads TGTGCCATCAGTGGGGGGAGAACTAGCGGGAGGGGTTCCTACAATGAGCAGTTCTTC. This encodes CAISGGRTSGRGSYNEQFF.

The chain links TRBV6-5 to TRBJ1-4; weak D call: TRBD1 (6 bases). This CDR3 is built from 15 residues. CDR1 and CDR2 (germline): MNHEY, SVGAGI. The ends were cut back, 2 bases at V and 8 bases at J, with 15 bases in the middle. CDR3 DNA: TGTGCCAGCAGTTACACCCCAGGGGCTGGGGAAAAACTGTTTTTT. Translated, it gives CASSYTPGAGEKLFF.

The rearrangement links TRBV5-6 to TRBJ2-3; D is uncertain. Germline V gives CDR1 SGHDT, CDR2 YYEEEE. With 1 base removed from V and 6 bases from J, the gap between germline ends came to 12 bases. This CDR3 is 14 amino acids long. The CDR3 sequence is CASSLLSAEDTQYF. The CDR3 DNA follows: TGTGCCAGCAGCTTGTTGTCCGCCGAGGATACGCAGTATTTT.

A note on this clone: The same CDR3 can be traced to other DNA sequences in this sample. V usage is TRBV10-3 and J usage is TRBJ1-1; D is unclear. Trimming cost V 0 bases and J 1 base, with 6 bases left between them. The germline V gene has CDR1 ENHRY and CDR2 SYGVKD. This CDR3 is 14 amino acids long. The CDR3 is CAISESRGNTEAFF. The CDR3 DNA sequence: TGTGCCATCAGTGAGTCACGGGGGAACACTGAAGCTTTCTTT.